Presented here are 16 T cell receptor beta chains from one specimen sequenced in a study of human T cells and chemical hapten exposure. TCRdb re-derived calls from the RACE reads in MiXCR, one entry per CDR3 protein. The data hold 90,000 or so distinct CDR3 sequences, with 7.5% to 9.5% observed a single time. As to time point: pre-sensitization, week 0. This sample's treatment: therapeutic diphenylcyclopropenone sensitization with weekly scalp DPC. The specimen comprised whole blood, sampled in connection with sensitization to the hapten diphenylcyclopropenone (DPC). These receptors came from a man in his forties with alopecia areata. Some clones in this sample may be carry-over from other donors' samples.

This clonotype was seen ten or more times. The chain links TRBV28 to TRBJ2-7, with D perhaps matching TRBD1 (5 bases). The CDR3 consists of 15 residues. V shed 4 bases and J shed 3 bases, with 16 bases lying between them. The germline gives CDR1 MDHEN, CDR2 SYDVKM. CDR3 residues: CASSSQGAGGYEQYV. The CDR3 DNA sequence: TGTGCCAGCAGTTCTCAAGGGGCCGGCGGCTACGAGCAGTACGTC.

The chain carries TRBV6-6 and TRBJ2-7; 10 bases agree with TRBD2. Germline CDR1 reads MNHNY; CDR2 reads SVGAGI (reference sequence). This CDR3 is 13 amino acids long. The V gene end was trimmed by 5 bases and the J gene end by 6 bases; junction bases not matched to a gene: 4. In DNA, the CDR3 is TGTGCCAGCAGTCTAGCGGGAGTCAGCGAGCAGTACGTC. Its translation is CASSLAGVSEQYV.

This clonotype came up many times. This chain connects TRBV6-1 to TRBJ2-5; D is unclear. The germline V and J ends were trimmed by 6 bases and 13 bases, with 21 bases remaining between them. Germline V CDR1 and CDR2: MNHNS, SASEGT. This CDR3 region has 13 residues. CDR3 nucleotides: TGTGCCAGCAGCCAACCCTCCCAGAGGCCCTGGTACTTC. It is translated as CASSQPSQRPWYF.

The V and J genes are TRBV6-2 or TRBV6-3 and TRBJ2-1; the match to TRBD2 covers 11 bases. The germline V gene encodes CDR1 MNHEY and CDR2 SVGEGT. CDR3 length equals 15 residues. V lost 6 bases to trimming and J lost 4 bases; unmatched junction nucleotides: 5. CDR3 coding DNA: TGTGCCAGCAGGTTAGCGGGAGGGATTTACAATGAGCAGTTCTTC. Amino acid sequence: CASRLAGGIYNEQFF.

This clonotype occurred many times. This chain links TRBV28 with TRBJ2-7; a possible D gene is TRBD1 (5 bases). Trimming shortened V by 3 bases and J by 2 bases, and 8 bases separated the two germline ends. CDR1 MDHEN and CDR2 SYDVKM come from the germline V gene. The CDR3 is 13 amino acids. The DNA for the CDR3 is TGTGCCAGCAGTTTGACAGCGACCTACGAGCAGTACTTC. Its protein is CASSLTATYEQYF.

The chain combines TRBV12-3 or TRBV12-4 with TRBJ1-2; the D is unclear. This CDR3 has 13 residues. Trimming took 5 bases from V and 4 from J, leaving 11 bases between them. CDR3 DNA: TGTGCCAGCAGTGAGTCTGGGCTCTATGGCTACACCTTC. Residues: CASSESGLYGYTF.

V is TRBV29-1 and J is TRBJ1-1; D is possibly TRBD1 (5 bases). The CDR3 loop spans 15 amino acids. V gave up 4 bases and J gave up 0 bases, with 15 bases separating them. Germline V lookup: CDR1 SQVTM, CDR2 ANQGSEA. CDR3 sequence: CSVGGQPWMNTEAFF. CDR3 in DNA: TGCAGCGTTGGAGGACAACCTTGGATGAACACTGAAGCTTTCTTT.

This clonotype was picked up many times. V and J are TRBV12-3 or TRBV12-4 and TRBJ2-3; 8 bases are shared with TRBD2. CDR3 length equals 16 residues. Trimming took 5 bases from V and 1 from J; bases not matched to a gene: 8. The CDR3 loop reads CASSPGRGAGTDTQYF. Written as DNA, the CDR3 is TGTGCCAGCAGTCCCGGGCGGGGGGCAGGCACAGATACGCAGTATTTT.

The chain has TRBV7-6 and TRBJ2-1; 11 positions agree with TRBD2. Germline CDR1 SGHVS, CDR2 FNYEAQ. V dropped 5 bases and J dropped 5; count of bases not matched to a gene: 8. This CDR3 has 16 amino acids. CDR3 in amino acids: CASSPLTSGGHNEQFF. The CDR3 DNA reads TGTGCCAGCAGCCCACTTACTAGCGGGGGCCACAATGAGCAGTTCTTC.

The rearrangement links TRBV7-2 to TRBJ2-3, with 8 bases lining up with TRBD1. The CDR3 runs to 20 residues. Germline assignment: CDR1 SGHTA and CDR2 FQGNSA. Trimming cost V 2 bases and J 1 base; bases outside gene matches: 17. Here the CDR3 DNA reads TGTGCCAGCAGCTTATATTCCCCTTCGGCCGGACAGGGACGCACAGATACGCAGTATTTT. Its translation is CASSLYSPSAGQGRTDTQYF.

Comment on this clonotype: A much bigger clone sits one base away, suggesting this may be a read error. A read error is likely, as this CDR3 ends without the conserved phenylalanine or tryptophan. This chain uses TRBV18 with TRBJ2-5; D possibly corresponds to TRBD2 (6 bases). This CDR3 has 16 residues. Per the germline V gene, CDR1 is KGHSH and CDR2 is LQKENI. V lost 1 base to trimming and J lost 5 bases, with 17 bases between them. DNA for the CDR3: TGTGCCAGCTCACCACGTGGGACTGCTAGTCGGGAGACCCAGTACCTC. Translating gives CASSPRGTASRETQYL.

The chain employs TRBV6-1 and TRBJ2-1; 7 positions agree with TRBD1. Germline V lookup: CDR1 MNHNS, CDR2 SASEGT. Germline trimming cut 2 bases from V and 5 bases from J; bases unmatched to any gene: 3. The CDR3 contains 14 residues. The CDR3 coding sequence is TGTGCCAGCAGTGAACCCGGGACAGACAATGAGCAGTTCTTC. This encodes CASSEPGTDNEQFF.

This clonotype was counted only a few times. The genes are TRBV4-2 and TRBJ2-1; perhaps TRBD1 as D (6 bases). Germline V gene data show CDR1 as LGHNA and CDR2 as YNFKEQ. CDR3 length equals 15 residues. The V gene lost 1 base and the J gene lost 8 bases, with 15 bases spanning the gap. The CDR3 sequence is CASSQGSRSGDEQFF. CDR3 DNA sequence: TGTGCCAGCAGCCAAGGTAGTCGGTCAGGGGATGAGCAGTTCTTC.

This clonotype has ten or more counts. The chain links TRBV12-3 or TRBV12-4 to TRBJ1-6, with a tentative D call TRBD1 (6 bases). This CDR3 spans 13 amino acids. Trimming removed 3 bases at V and 12 bases at J, with 12 bases between. DNA for the CDR3: TGTGCCAGCAGTTTGGGGGCGTTGGTACCCCTCCACTTT. This translates into CASSLGALVPLHF.

This clonotype was seen ten or more times. The chain joins TRBV29-1 to TRBJ1-5; 10 positions match TRBD1. CDR3 length: 16 amino acids. Germline CDR1 reads SQVTM; CDR2 reads ANQGSEA. V was pared by 6 bases and J by 4 bases, with 12 bases of the junction left unmatched. For the CDR3, the DNA is TGCAGCGTGCTCACCGGGGGACAGGGGAGTAATCAGCCCCAGCATTTT. Protein: CSVLTGGQGSNQPQHF.

This clonotype came up many times. The J gene is TRBJ2-5, the V gene TRBV10-3; 8 bases line up with TRBD2. V was pared by 4 bases and J by 4 bases, with 2 bases of the junction left unmatched. Looked up from germline, CDR1 is ENHRY and CDR2 is SYGVKD. The CDR3 length is 13 residues. In nucleotides, the CDR3 is TGTGCCATCAGTGCGGGAGGGCTAGAGACCCAGTACTTC. Translated: CAISAGGLETQYF.